The 3 T cell receptor beta chains below come from one sample, sequenced in a study of long-term antiretroviral therapy in people with HIV (dated by TCRdb to between 2021 and 2024). Sequencing of the TRB variable region was done with the immunoSEQ hsTCRB v3.0 assay at survey level resolution. Sourced from immuneACCESS, this table was stored by TCRdb with only in-frame sequences that have V and J called. A share of the clones is absent; for the studies checked, an unresolved V gene accounts for under half, and the remainder has no known explanation. Present in this sample are 21,000 or so clones, around 80% of which were seen just once. Of the sample, roughly 4.5% is held by the ten largest clones. Here the sequenced sample was unsorted PBMCs, taken 0.5 years after starting antiretroviral therapy. The origin of the receptors is a man between 18 and 35 years old with HIV.

This clone was counted between two and nine times. The rearrangement joins TRBV6-5 to TRBJ2-2, with no clear D. Germline V gives CDR1 MNHEY, CDR2 SVGAGI. Trimming stripped 0 bases from V and 7 bases from J, with 6 bases between. The CDR3 spans 13 residues. The CDR3 bases are TGTGCCAGCAGTTACTCTTATGACGGGGAGCTGTTTTTT. It specifies CASSYSYDGELFF.

The rearrangement uses TRBV10-1 and TRBJ2-7, with no clear D. V shed 3 bases and J shed 2 bases, with 11 bases lying between them. This CDR3 comprises 14 residues. Looked up from germline, CDR1 is WNHNN and CDR2 is SYGVQD (reference sequence). In DNA, the CDR3 is TGCGCCAGCAGTGAATACCCTATCCCCTACGAGCAGTACTTC. This encodes CASSEYPIPYEQYF.

This clone has only one observation. The CDR3 DNA reads TGTGCCAGTAATTATCGGAATCAGCCCCAGCATTTT. The encoded protein is CASNYRNQPQHF. This chain connects TRBV19 to TRBJ1-5; D gene ambiguous. Trimming took off 7 bases at V and 4 bases at J, with 8 bases between the two ends. The CDR3 extends over 12 amino acids. Looked up from germline, CDR1 is LNHDA and CDR2 is SQIVND (reference sequence). Full variable domain (rest looked up from reference TRBV19 and TRBJ1-5): DGGITQSPKYLFRKEGQNVTLSCEQNLNHDAMYWYRQDPGQGLRLIYYSQIVNDFQKGDIAEGYSVSREKKESFPLTVTSAQKNPTAFYLCASNYRNQPQHFGDGTRLSIL.